The clone carrying this T cell receptor (beta chain) was observed a few times. Germline is not matched at one junction end, which may reflect a read error. Looked up from germline, CDR1 is SGHNT and CDR2 is YYREEE (reference sequence). The CDR3 is 14 residues long. This sample is part of a study of T cells after yellow fever vaccination. TCRdb processed the 5' RACE reads anew with MiXCR; each CDR3 protein has one entry. The sample holds more than 300,000 distinct CDR3 sequences; 9.5% to 12% are singletons and the top ten take less than 3.5%. J is TRBJ2-5 and V is TRBV5-4, with D perhaps given as TRBD1 or TRBD2 (5 bases each). The source was CD4+ T cells sorted from PBMCs, collected 45 days after the yellow fever booster vaccination. This clonotype was sampled from a man younger than 35 who received the YFV17D yellow fever vaccine. This CDR3 is CASSLSRDQETQYF. The DNA for the CDR3 is TGTGCCAGCAGCTTGAGCAGGGACCAGGAGACCCAGTACTTC.